These 32 T cell receptor beta chains share one sample of origin, sequenced in a study of cytomegalovirus exposure and HLA in healthy donors. Researchers ran the PCR with 60 Vbeta and 13 Jbeta primers. Generated by immunoSEQ multiplex PCR, the TCRdb table keeps only in-frame clones and is missing some. In the table there are 55,000 to 70,000 clones, about four fifths of which are singletons. Sequencing input: PBMCs. Receptors were obtained from a man aged 18 to 30 in good health and CMV-seropositive.

V and J are TRBV19 and TRBJ2-7, with TRBD1 matching over 8 bases. J lost 7 bases, V lost 4 bases, and 3 bases had no gene match. CDR3 length: 12 amino acids. CDR1 and CDR2 (germline): LNHDA, SQIVND (reference sequence). The DNA of the CDR3 is TGTGCCAGTAGTAGGGACAGGCGGGAGCAGTACTTC. This codes for CASSRDRREQYF.

The V call is TRBV28, the J call TRBJ1-2; TRBD1 aligns across 7 bases. Trimming took 1 base from V and 8 from J; bases not matched to a gene: 4. The CDR3 covers 13 residues. Per the germline V gene, CDR1 is MDHEN and CDR2 is SYDVKM. In nucleotides, the CDR3 is TGTGCCAGCAGTTTATCCAGGGGGACGGGCTACACCTTC. Residues: CASSLSRGTGYTF.

CDR3 bases: TGTGCCAGCAGTTTAGGGGCGGGAAACACCATATATTTT. The encoded protein is CASSLGAGNTIYF. The chain is built from TRBV27 and TRBJ1-3; D is perhaps TRBD1 (5 bases). V shed 2 bases and J shed 4 bases, with 6 bases lying between them. This CDR3 contains 13 residues. Germline CDR1 MNHEY, CDR2 SMNVEV (reference sequence).

The chain recombines TRBV7-9 with TRBJ2-1; no reliable D call. This CDR3 has 14 residues. CDR1 SEHNR and CDR2 FQNEAQ come from the germline V gene (reference sequence). Trimming shortened V by 1 base and J by 1 base, and 5 bases separated the two germline ends. The CDR3 DNA follows: TGTGCCAGCAGCTTAGATTCATCCTACAATGAGCAGTTCTTC. Protein product: CASSLDSSYNEQFF.

This clone has a handful of counts. This sequence joins TRBV30 and TRBJ2-1; TRBD2 is a possible D gene (6 bases). The CDR3 extends over 14 amino acids. V was shortened by 2 bases and J by 9 bases, with 17 bases between the two germline ends. The germline CDR1 and CDR2 sequences are GTSNPN and SVGIG (reference sequence). CDR3 bases: TGTGCCTGGAGTTTCAGGATGGGGAGGAGTGAGCAGTTCTTC. Translated, it gives CAWSFRMGRSEQFF.

This clone was seen a handful of times. One junction end disagrees with the germline gene, perhaps due to a read error. The rearrangement joins TRBV7-2 to TRBJ2-5, with 9 bases fitting TRBD1. This CDR3 is 15 amino acids long. Germline V CDR1 and CDR2: SGHTA, FQGNSA. CDR3 bases: TGTGCCAGCAGCAAACTCACCGGGACAGGGAGAGCTCCGGACTTC. Protein product: CASSKLTGTGRAPDF. Full variable domain (missing parts from reference TRBV7-2 and TRBJ2-5): GAGVSQSPSNKVTEKGKDVELRCDPISGHTALYWYRQSLGQGLEFLIYFQGNSAPDKSGLPSDRFSAERTGGSVSTLTIQRTQQEDSAVYLCASSKLTGTGRAPDFGPGTRLLVL.

The rearrangement uses TRBV30 and TRBJ2-3; TRBD1 aligns across 7 bases. Germline CDR1 and CDR2: GTSNPN and SVGIG (reference sequence). The V segment lost 3 bases and the J segment 6 bases; nucleotides outside the gene matches: 9. This CDR3 comprises 14 residues. CDR3 protein: CAWRLQGIRDTQYF. The CDR3 bases are TGTGCCTGGAGACTACAGGGGATCAGGGATACGCAGTATTTT.

V usage is TRBV30 and J usage is TRBJ2-7; 8 nucleotides line up with TRBD1. This CDR3 contains 14 residues. The V and J ends lost 0 bases and 7 bases, in that order; junction bases with no gene match: 8. CDR1 and CDR2 from the germline V gene are GTSNPN and SVGIG (reference sequence). CDR3 sequence reads: CAWSVPGGGWEQYF. DNA of the CDR3: TGTGCCTGGAGTGTACCAGGGGGCGGCTGGGAGCAGTACTTC.

This clone came up a few times. The rearrangement uses TRBV25-1 and TRBJ1-1; D is undetermined. Germline values: CDR1 MGHDK, CDR2 SYGVNS. V was trimmed by 3 bases and J by 5 bases, leaving 13 bases between them. The CDR3 consists of 14 residues. CDR3 protein: CASSEMEGGTEAFF. The CDR3 DNA reads TGTGCCAGCAGTGAGATGGAGGGAGGGACTGAAGCTTTCTTT.

The gene calls are TRBV30 and TRBJ2-7; possible D gene TRBD1, 5 bases. The germline V and J ends were trimmed by 4 bases and 3 bases, with 16 bases remaining between them. CDR3 length equals 14 residues. Germline V lookup: CDR1 GTSNPN, CDR2 SVGIG (reference sequence). The CDR3 is CAWNKNRQFYEQYF. CDR3 in DNA: TGTGCCTGGAATAAGAATAGACAGTTCTACGAGCAGTACTTC.

The CDR3 region is CAWGADYGYTF. DNA of the CDR3: TGTGCCTGGGGGGCGGACTATGGCTACACCTTC. V is TRBV30 and J is TRBJ1-2; TRBD1 might be the D (5 bases). The V end was cut by 5 bases, the J end by 3 bases, with 7 bases between. CDR1 is GTSNPN and CDR2 is SVGIG in the germline V gene (reference sequence). The CDR3 spans 11 residues.

This chain uses TRBV30 with TRBJ2-7; 7 positions agree with TRBD1. This CDR3 is built from 13 residues. CDR1 and CDR2 from the germline V gene are GTSNPN and SVGIG (reference sequence). After removal of 2 bases from V and 3 bases from J, the junction contained 4 bases not matched to a gene. The CDR3 bases are TGTGCCTGGAGTTCGACAGGGATCTACGAGCAGTACTTC. It specifies CAWSSTGIYEQYF.

V and J are TRBV7-6 and TRBJ2-3, with TRBD2 identical over 13 bases. The junction had 8 bases not matched to a gene; V was cut back by 5 bases and J by 6 bases. Germline CDR1 reads SGHVS; CDR2 reads FNYEAQ. CDR3 length: 16 residues. CDR3 sequence reads: CASSPVGTSGTDTQYF. Written as DNA, the CDR3 is TGTGCCAGCAGCCCCGTAGGGACTAGCGGGACGGATACGCAGTATTTT.

CDR3 amino acids: CASSQVSGVEQYF. In DNA, the CDR3 is TGCGCCAGCAGCCAAGTTTCCGGGGTCGAGCAGTACTTC. The chain carries TRBV4-1 and TRBJ2-7, with D tentatively TRBD2 (5 bases). Germline V lookup: CDR1 MGHRA, CDR2 YSYEKL. Trimming removed 1 base from V and 6 bases from J, with 10 bases in between. The CDR3 length is 13 residues.

The chain recombines TRBV11-2 with TRBJ2-2; D is unresolved. The length of the CDR3 is 13 residues. Germline V gene sequence: CDR1 SGHAT, CDR2 FQNNGV. Trimming left V 5 bases short and J 2 bases short, with 6 bases between. For the CDR3, the DNA is TGTGCCAGCAGCCTAAGAAACACCGGGGAGCTGTTTTTT. This gives the protein CASSLRNTGELFF.

This clone was seen a single time. This chain uses TRBV7-9 with TRBJ1-5, with 10 nucleotides matching TRBD1. The CDR3 loop spans 14 amino acids. V trimming: 5 bases; J trimming: 2 bases; junction bases outside the gene matches: 0. CDR1 and CDR2 (germline): SEHNR, FQNEAQ (reference sequence). CDR3 sequence: CASSGQGGNQPQHF. The CDR3 nucleotides read TGTGCCAGCAGCGGACAGGGGGGCAATCAGCCCCAGCATTTT.

The V and J genes are TRBV4-1 and TRBJ1-5, with a possible D match to TRBD1 (6 bases). The V end lost 0 bases, the J end lost 4 bases, and 19 bases lay between the germline ends. The CDR3 consists of 18 residues. The germline gives CDR1 MGHRA, CDR2 YSYEKL. The CDR3 sequence is CASSQDGSGEGVNQPQHF. CDR3 DNA sequence: TGCGCCAGCAGCCAAGATGGCTCAGGGGAAGGGGTTAATCAGCCCCAGCATTTT.

The chain combines TRBV7-2 with TRBJ2-7, with D tentatively TRBD2 (5 bases). Trimming removed 5 bases at V and 2 bases at J, with 13 bases between. The CDR3 extends over 14 amino acids. Germline V lookup: CDR1 SGHTA, CDR2 FQGNSA. The CDR3 nucleotides read TGTGCCAGCAGCCGCCTAGAGGGCCCCTACGAGCAGTACTTC. Translation gives CASSRLEGPYEQYF.

The chain recombines TRBV6-5 with TRBJ1-2, with TRBD1 identical over 9 bases. Germline V gene lookup returns CDR1 MNHEY and CDR2 SVGAGI. CDR3 length equals 14 residues. J gave up 4 bases and V 3 bases, and 3 bases lay outside the gene matches. The CDR3 sequence: CASSYSDRGYGYTF. The CDR3 bases are TGTGCCAGCAGTTATTCGGACAGGGGCTATGGCTACACCTTC.

In this sample, this clone turned up once. The rearrangement uses TRBV5-1 and TRBJ1-4; D is unclear. The germline V gene has CDR1 SGHRS and CDR2 YFSETQ. V was pared by 2 bases and J by 2 bases, with 7 bases between. The CDR3 spans 14 residues. CDR3 sequence (DNA): TGCGCCAGCAGCTTATTGTCGACTAATGAAAAACTGTTTTTT. Its protein is CASSLLSTNEKLFF.

The genes are TRBV6-5 and TRBJ2-7; the match to TRBD2 covers 10 bases. The CDR3 is made up of 16 amino acids. The germline V gene encodes CDR1 MNHEY and CDR2 SVGAGI. With 0 bases clipped from V and 4 bases from J, the junction kept 6 bases outside the gene matches. CDR3 amino acids: CASSYSSLAGAYEQYF. The DNA of the CDR3 is TGTGCCAGCAGTTACTCCTCGCTAGCGGGAGCATACGAGCAGTACTTC.

This clone came up a few times. The chain carries TRBV6-1 and TRBJ1-6; TRBD1 agrees at 9 bases. Trimming took 4 bases from V and 7 from J; bases not matched to a gene: 5. The CDR3 covers 15 residues. Germline lookup yields CDR1 MNHNS and CDR2 SASEGT. The CDR3 DNA is TGTGCCAGCAGTGTACCCGGGACAGGGAATTCACCCCTCCACTTT. Translation gives CASSVPGTGNSPLHF.

The chain is built from TRBV6-1 and TRBJ2-5; 10 bases align to TRBD2. Losses at the gene ends were 7 bases for V and 5 bases for J; bases not matched to a gene: 10. The CDR3 extends over 15 amino acids. Germline-derived CDR1 and CDR2 are MNHNS and SASEGT. The CDR3 coding sequence is TGTGCCAGCAACCCTAGCGGGGGCGGGGGGGAGACCCAGTACTTC. This encodes CASNPSGGGGETQYF.

V usage is TRBV6-1 and J usage is TRBJ2-7; TRBD1 agrees at 10 bases. Trimming took 5 bases from V and 2 from J; bases not matched to a gene: 6. The CDR3 covers 15 residues. The germline V gene encodes CDR1 MNHNS and CDR2 SASEGT. The CDR3 DNA reads as TGTGCCAGCAGTTCCCCGGGACAGGGGACCTACGAGCAGTACTTC. Translating gives CASSSPGQGTYEQYF.

This chain links TRBV10-1 with TRBJ2-1, with D possibly being TRBD2 (5 bases). This CDR3 contains 14 residues. CDR1 and CDR2 from the germline V gene are WNHNN and SYGVQD (reference sequence). The V and J ends lost 1 base and 3 bases respectively, with 7 bases between them. CDR3 in DNA: TGCGCCAGCAGTGAGTTAGCGAACTACAATGAGCAGTTCTTC. Protein sequence: CASSELANYNEQFF.

This chain joins TRBV5-4 and TRBJ1-6; unclear D gene. Germline V gene sequence: CDR1 SGHNT, CDR2 YYREEE (reference sequence). Trimming shortened V by 0 bases and J by 7 bases, and 5 bases separated the two germline ends. This CDR3 spans 13 amino acids. This CDR3 reads CASSLAQNSPLHF. The CDR3 coding sequence is TGTGCCAGCAGCTTGGCCCAGAATTCACCCCTCCACTTT. The whole variable domain, filled in from reference TRBV5-4 and TRBJ1-6, reads ETGVTQSPTHLIKTRGQQVTLRCSSQSGHNTVSWYQQALGQGPQFIFQYYREEENGRGNFPPRFSGLQFPNYSSELNVNALELDDSALYLCASSLAQNSPLHFGNGTRLTVT.

The sample holds one count of this clone. The V call is TRBV9, the J call TRBJ1-1, with D perhaps matching TRBD1 (6 bases). The CDR3 extends over 13 amino acids. CDR1 and CDR2 (germline): SGDLS, YYNGEE. With 4 bases removed from V and 0 bases from J, the gap between germline ends came to 7 bases. CDR3 bases: TGTGCCAGCAGCACAGGGATGAACACTGAAGCTTTCTTT. Residues: CASSTGMNTEAFF.

Turning to this clone: Other DNA sequences in this specimen translate into the identical CDR3. The rearrangement links TRBV11-2 to TRBJ2-7; 7 bases agree with TRBD1. Germline CDR1 SGHAT, CDR2 FQNNGV. This CDR3 spans 12 amino acids. Germline trimming cut 3 bases from V and 4 bases from J; bases unmatched to any gene: 0. In nucleotides, the CDR3 is TGTGCCAGCAGCTTGGACAGGTACGAGCAGTACTTC. It yields the protein CASSLDRYEQYF.

The J gene is TRBJ1-2, the V gene TRBV7-9, with 8 nucleotides matching TRBD1. The V segment lost 5 bases and the J segment 2 bases; nucleotides outside the gene matches: 10. The CDR3 length is 16 residues. Germline V gene data show CDR1 as SEHNR and CDR2 as FQNEAQ (reference sequence). The CDR3 bases are TGTGCCAGCAGCCTCGGACAGGGCGGAGGGAACTATGGCTACACCTTC. It is translated as CASSLGQGGGNYGYTF.

V and J are TRBV30 and TRBJ1-1; D is perhaps TRBD1 (5 bases). Germline V gene data show CDR1 as GTSNPN and CDR2 as SVGIG (reference sequence). CDR3 length: 14 residues. The V gene lost 2 bases and the J gene lost 1 base, with 11 bases spanning the gap. CDR3 sequence (DNA): TGTGCCTGGAGTCTCGGGGGGGGGAACACTGAAGCTTTCTTT. It encodes CAWSLGGGNTEAFF. Combining the CDR3 with reference TRBV30 and TRBJ1-1 gives the whole variable domain SQTIHQWPATLVQPVGSPLSLECTVEGTSNPNLYWYRQAAGRGLQLLFYSVGIGQISSEVPQNLSASRPQDRQFILSSKKLLLSDSGFYLCAWSLGGGNTEAFFGQGTRLTVV.

This sequence joins TRBV30 and TRBJ1-6; 10 positions match TRBD1. This CDR3 is built from 13 residues. Germline loops: CDR1 GTSNPN, CDR2 SVGIG (reference sequence). J lost 8 bases, V lost 6 bases, and 4 bases had no gene match. This CDR3 is CACAGTGDSPLHF. As DNA, the CDR3 is TGTGCCTGCGCCGGGACAGGGGATTCACCCCTCCACTTT. The whole variable domain, filled in from reference TRBV30 and TRBJ1-6, reads SQTIHQWPATLVQPVGSPLSLECTVEGTSNPNLYWYRQAAGRGLQLLFYSVGIGQISSEVPQNLSASRPQDRQFILSSKKLLLSDSGFYLCACAGTGDSPLHFGNGTRLTVT.

This clone was seen a handful of times. The V gene is TRBV29-1, the J gene TRBJ1-1; TRBD1 might be the D (5 bases). CDR1 is SQVTM, CDR2 ANQGSEA, per germline. Trimming took 0 bases from V and 10 from J, leaving 9 bases between them. The length of the CDR3 is 11 residues. The CDR3 coding sequence is TGCAGCGTTGAAGATCAAAGGGGAGCTTTCTTT. It is translated as CSVEDQRGAFF. Using reference TRBV29-1 and TRBJ1-1 for the parts outside the CDR3, the full variable domain is SAVISQKPSRDICQRGTSLTIQCQVDSQVTMMFWYRQQPGQSLTLIATANQGSEATYESGFVIDKFPISRPNLTFSTLTVSNMSPEDSSIYLCSVEDQRGAFFGQGTRLTVV.